This T cell receptor (beta chain) stems from a study of cytomegalovirus exposure and HLA in healthy donors. Clones were sequenced by immunoSEQ multiplex PCR, and TCRdb holds only the in-frame ones, with some missing. The table lists about 56,000 clones, around 93% of them singletons. This receptor was taken from a woman aged 18-29 years in good health and CMV-seropositive. The sample comprised PBMCs.

For the CDR3, the DNA is TGCGCCAGCAGCCAAGTGGGGGGACCGGGACAGTCATCCTACGAGCAGTACTTC. It yields the protein CASSQVGGPGQSSYEQYF. This sequence joins TRBV4-1 and TRBJ2-7; D possibly corresponds to TRBD1 (7 bases). The germline V gene has CDR1 MGHRA and CDR2 YSYEKL. The CDR3 loop spans 18 amino acids. Trimming left V 1 base short and J 1 base short, with 20 bases between.